The 13 T cell receptor beta chains given below trace back to one sample, sequenced in a study of long-term antiretroviral therapy in people with HIV (dated 2022 in TCRdb). Sequencing of the TRB variable region was done with the immunoSEQ hsTCRB v3.0 assay at survey level resolution. The table was pulled from immuneACCESS by TCRdb, which kept in-frame rearrangements only. Such tables lose some clones; where checked, under half of the loss comes from unresolved V genes, and the rest has no known cause. Within this sample are roughly 29,000 clones, with around three quarters of them counted one time only. The top ten clones comprise roughly 7.3% of the sample. The input for sequencing was unsorted PBMCs, taken 0.3 years after starting antiretroviral therapy. All receptors come from a man in his forties with HIV.

The sample holds a few counts of this clone. The rearrangement links TRBV20-1 to TRBJ2-7; D is possibly TRBD2 (6 bases). The germline CDR1 and CDR2 sequences are DFQATT and SNEGSKA (reference sequence). Trimming took 6 bases from V and 7 from J, leaving 13 bases between them. This CDR3 is built from 11 residues. CDR3 sequence reads: CSARLEGEQYF. CDR3 sequence (DNA): TGCAGTGCCCGACTAGAGGGGGAGCAGTACTTC.

The genes are TRBV11-2 and TRBJ2-1; D ambiguous. The CDR3 has 17 amino acids. The V gene's germline CDR1 is SGHAT and CDR2 FQNNGV. Deletions cut 1 base from V and 5 bases from J, with 18 bases between. The DNA of the CDR3 is TGTGCCAGCAGCTTAGGGTTACACCTGGGAAGGGACAATGAGCAGTTCTTC. Amino acids: CASSLGLHLGRDNEQFF.

This clone has a handful of counts. V gene TRBV7-2 combines with J gene TRBJ2-7; D is unresolved. This CDR3 contains 14 residues. Per the germline V gene, CDR1 is SGHTA and CDR2 is FQGNSA. V dropped 4 bases and J dropped 2 bases, with 12 bases sitting between them. This CDR3 is CASSSYRAPYEQYF. DNA for the CDR3: TGTGCCAGCAGCTCGTACCGGGCCCCCTACGAGCAGTACTTC.

The rearrangement links TRBV14 to TRBJ2-7; weak D call: TRBD2 (6 bases). From germline, CDR1 is SGHDN and CDR2 FVKESK. The V and J ends lost 3 bases and 6 bases respectively, with 12 bases between them. The CDR3 extends over 13 amino acids. Written as DNA, the CDR3 is TGTGCCAGCAGCCAGGGGCGGGGAAGCGAGCAGTACTTC. It translates to CASSQGRGSEQYF.

This clone has a handful of counts. The chain is built from TRBV25-1 and TRBJ2-7, with 9 positions matching TRBD1. Trimming at V came to 10 bases and at J to 3 bases, leaving 7 bases not matched to a gene. Germline CDR1 is MGHDK and CDR2 is SYGVNS. The CDR3 loop spans 13 amino acids. CDR3 amino acids: CATLTGQGYEQYF. CDR3 nucleotide sequence: TGTGCCACCTTAACGGGACAGGGCTACGAGCAGTACTTC.

The chain joins TRBV9 to TRBJ2-3, with a tentative D call TRBD2 (5 bases). There are 14 residues in the CDR3. The V gene lost 6 bases and the J gene lost 4 bases, with 15 bases spanning the gap. Germline values: CDR1 SGDLS, CDR2 YYNGEE. DNA of the CDR3: TGTGCCAGCAATACACCGGGAAGGGCAGATACGCAGTATTTT. Translation gives CASNTPGRADTQYF. The whole variable domain, remainder taken from reference TRBV9 and TRBJ2-3, is DSGVTQTPKHLITATGQRVTLRCSPRSGDLSVYWYQQSLDQGLQFLIQYYNGEERAKGNILERFSAQQFPDLHSELNLSSLELGDSALYFCASNTPGRADTQYFGPGTRLTVL.

The V call is TRBV19, the J call TRBJ1-2; unclear D gene. V lost 3 bases, J lost 4 bases, and 12 bases lay in between. The CDR3 sequence is 14 residues long. Per the germline V gene, CDR1 is LNHDA and CDR2 is SQIVND (reference sequence). The CDR3 DNA is TGTGCCAGTAGTATCAGGATCGGCGGCTATGGCTACACCTTC. Protein sequence: CASSIRIGGYGYTF.

This sequence joins TRBV27 and TRBJ2-3; maybe TRBD1 (5 bases). The CDR3 contains 14 residues. V lost 3 bases and J 2 bases, leaving 9 bases between the germline ends. Germline V gene data show CDR1 as MNHEY and CDR2 as SMNVEV (reference sequence). The CDR3 loop is CASSFQGSTDTQYF. The CDR3 region has the DNA TGTGCCAGCAGTTTTCAGGGATCCACAGATACGCAGTATTTT.

The V gene is TRBV5-1, the J gene TRBJ1-1; D is possibly TRBD1 (6 bases). CDR1 is SGHRS, CDR2 YFSETQ, per germline. The CDR3 loop spans 17 amino acids. V shed 5 bases and J shed 0 bases, with 20 bases lying between them. CDR3 DNA sequence: TGCGCCAGCAGAAAATTGGGGGGGGCAGAGGTGAACACTGAAGCTTTCTTT. Encoded protein: CASRKLGGAEVNTEAFF.

This chain links TRBV10-2 with TRBJ2-7, with TRBD2 matching over 7 bases. The length of the CDR3 is 14 residues. Germline V gene sequence: CDR1 WSHSY, CDR2 SAAADI. J lost 3 bases, V lost 8 bases, and 10 bases had no gene match. CDR3 coding DNA: TGCGCCAGCCTTAACGTGGGGGGGGACTACGAGCAGTACTTC. The encoded protein is CASLNVGGDYEQYF.

This chain connects TRBV16 to TRBJ1-2; tentatively, D is TRBD1 (6 bases). V was trimmed by 2 bases and J by 4 bases, leaving 11 bases between them. The V gene's germline CDR1 is KGHSY and CDR2 FQNENV. This CDR3 comprises 14 residues. The CDR3 is CASSQGGQSYGYTF. The CDR3 region has the DNA TGTGCCAGCAGCCAAGGGGGCCAGTCCTATGGCTACACCTTC.

This clone has only a few counts. The chain's CDR3 is CASSTREGGASNQPQHF. The CDR3 DNA follows: TGTGCCAGCAGTACCCGGGAGGGGGGCGCGAGCAATCAGCCCCAGCATTTT. J is TRBJ1-5 and V is TRBV28, with D possibly matching TRBD1 (6 bases). Trimming took 5 bases from V and 1 from J, leaving 18 bases between them. This CDR3 is built from 17 residues. Germline V gene data show CDR1 as MDHEN and CDR2 as SYDVKM.

The rearrangement uses TRBV6-4 and TRBJ2-1; D is uncertain. From germline, CDR1 is MRHNA and CDR2 SNTAGT. The CDR3 covers 13 residues. V dropped 6 bases and J dropped 5 bases, with 11 bases sitting between them. The DNA of the CDR3 is TGTGCCAGCAGCCGGTCCCTCAACAATGAGCAGTTCTTC. This codes for CASSRSLNNEQFF.